This TCR beta chain was recovered during a study of blood T cell repertoires in COVID-19. Across the study: The United States, Italy and Spain supplied acute and convalescent COVID-19 samples. T cells, B-cell-depleted T cells, or PBMCs supplied cDNA or gDNA.

CDR3 size: 15 residues. In germline, CDR1 is SGHTA, CDR2 FQGTGA. V gave up 4 bases and J gave up 0 bases, with 12 bases separating them. TCRdb's table, derived via immunoSEQ multiplex PCR, lists solely in-frame clones and lacks some. The sample has some 70,000 clones, 75% to 90% seen once. The sequenced material came from peripheral blood. The V gene is TRBV7-3, the J gene TRBJ1-1, with a possible D match to TRBD1 (5 bases). This receptor was obtained from a man between 60 and 75 years old with acute or convalescent COVID-19. Here the CDR3 DNA reads TGTGCCAGCAGCTGGGGGGACTCCATGAACACTGAAGCTTTCTTT. Amino acids: CASSWGDSMNTEAFF.